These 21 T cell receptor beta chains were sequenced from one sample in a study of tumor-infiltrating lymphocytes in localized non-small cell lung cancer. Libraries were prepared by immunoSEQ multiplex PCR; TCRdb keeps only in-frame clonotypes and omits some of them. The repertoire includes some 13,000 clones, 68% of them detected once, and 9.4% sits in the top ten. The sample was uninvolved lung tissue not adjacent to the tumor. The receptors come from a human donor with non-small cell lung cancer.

CDR3 DNA: TGTGCAGCTACCCCGGCAGATAACTATGGCTACACCTTC. This codes for CAATPADNYGYTF. The chain uses TRBV7-9 and TRBJ1-2; D not certain. CDR3 length equals 13 residues. Germline values: CDR1 SEHNR, CDR2 FQNEAQ (reference sequence).

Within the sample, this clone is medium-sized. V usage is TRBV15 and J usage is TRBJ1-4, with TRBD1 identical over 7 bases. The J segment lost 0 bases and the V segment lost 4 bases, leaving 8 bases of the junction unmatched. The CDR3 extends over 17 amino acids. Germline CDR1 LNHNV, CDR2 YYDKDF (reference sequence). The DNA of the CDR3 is TGTGCCACCAGCACCAAGGGGGCAGTATCAACTAATGAAAAACTGTTTTTT. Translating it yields CATSTKGAVSTNEKLFF.

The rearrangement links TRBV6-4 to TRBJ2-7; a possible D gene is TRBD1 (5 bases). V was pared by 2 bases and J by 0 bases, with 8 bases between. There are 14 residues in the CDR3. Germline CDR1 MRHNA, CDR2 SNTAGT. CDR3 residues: CASSDGQHSYEQYV. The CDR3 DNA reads TGTGCCAGCAGTGACGGACAACACTCCTACGAGCAGTACGTC.

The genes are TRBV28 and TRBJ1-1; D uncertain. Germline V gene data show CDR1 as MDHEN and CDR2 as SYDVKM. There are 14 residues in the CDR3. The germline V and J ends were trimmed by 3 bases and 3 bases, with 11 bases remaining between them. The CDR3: CASSLFTTDTEAFF. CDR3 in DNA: TGTGCCAGCAGTTTGTTTACTACGGACACTGAAGCTTTCTTT.

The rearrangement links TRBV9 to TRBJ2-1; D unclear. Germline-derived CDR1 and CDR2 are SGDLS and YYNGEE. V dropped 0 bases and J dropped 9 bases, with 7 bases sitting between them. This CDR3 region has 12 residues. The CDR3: CASSVVGFEQFF. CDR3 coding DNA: TGTGCCAGCAGCGTAGTAGGGTTTGAGCAGTTCTTC.

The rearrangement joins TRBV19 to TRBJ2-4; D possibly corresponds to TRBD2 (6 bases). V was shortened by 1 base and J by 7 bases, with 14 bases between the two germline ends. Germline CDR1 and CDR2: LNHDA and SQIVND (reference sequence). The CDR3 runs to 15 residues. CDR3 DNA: TGTGCCAGTAGTATAGCCCAGGGACGGGGGAACATTCAGTACTTC. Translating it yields CASSIAQGRGNIQYF. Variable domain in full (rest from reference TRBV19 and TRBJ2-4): DGGITQSPKYLFRKEGQNVTLSCEQNLNHDAMYWYRQDPGQGLRLIYYSQIVNDFQKGDIAEGYSVSREKKESFPLTVTSAQKNPTAFYLCASSIAQGRGNIQYFGAGTRLSVL.

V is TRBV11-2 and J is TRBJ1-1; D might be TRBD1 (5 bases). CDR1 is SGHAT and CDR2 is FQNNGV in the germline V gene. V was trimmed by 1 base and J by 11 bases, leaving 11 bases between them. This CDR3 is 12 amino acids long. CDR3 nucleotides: TGTGCCAGCAGCTTAGTTCTGGGGCCGGCTTTCTTT. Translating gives CASSLVLGPAFF.

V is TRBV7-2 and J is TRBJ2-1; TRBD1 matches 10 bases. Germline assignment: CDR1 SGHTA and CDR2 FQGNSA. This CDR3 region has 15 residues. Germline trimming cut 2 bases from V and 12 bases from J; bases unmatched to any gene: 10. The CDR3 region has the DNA TGTGCCAGCAGCTTAACCCCGACGACAGGGGGCAGGCAGTTCTTC. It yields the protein CASSLTPTTGGRQFF.

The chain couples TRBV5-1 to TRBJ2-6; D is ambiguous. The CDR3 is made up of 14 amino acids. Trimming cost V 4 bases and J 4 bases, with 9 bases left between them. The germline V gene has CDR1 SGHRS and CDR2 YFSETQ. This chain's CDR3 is CASSIRPGANVLTF. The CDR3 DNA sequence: TGCGCCAGCAGCATACGCCCGGGGGCCAACGTCCTGACTTTC.

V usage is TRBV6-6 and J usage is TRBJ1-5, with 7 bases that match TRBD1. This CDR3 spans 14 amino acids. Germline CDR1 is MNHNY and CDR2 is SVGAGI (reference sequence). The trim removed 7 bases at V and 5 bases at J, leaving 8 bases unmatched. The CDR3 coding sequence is TGTGCCAGCACCCGGACAGGATTCGATCAGCCCCAGCATTTT. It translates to CASTRTGFDQPQHF.

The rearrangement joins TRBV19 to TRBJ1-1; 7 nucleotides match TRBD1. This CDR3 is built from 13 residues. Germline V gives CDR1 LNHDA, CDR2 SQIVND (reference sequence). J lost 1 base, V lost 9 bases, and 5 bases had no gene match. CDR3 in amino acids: CASNRGWNTEAFF. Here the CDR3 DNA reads TGTGCCAGCAACAGGGGCTGGAACACTGAAGCTTTCTTT.

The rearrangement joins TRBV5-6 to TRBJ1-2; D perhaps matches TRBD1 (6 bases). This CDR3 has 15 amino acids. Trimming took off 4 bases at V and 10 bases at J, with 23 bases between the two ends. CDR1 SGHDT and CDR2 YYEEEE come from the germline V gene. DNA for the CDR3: TGTGCCAGCAGCCCGAACTACGGACAGACCTCGTCCTACACCTTC. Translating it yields CASSPNYGQTSSYTF. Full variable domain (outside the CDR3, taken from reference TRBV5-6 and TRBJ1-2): DAGVTQSPTHLIKTRGQQVTLRCSPKSGHDTVSWYQQALGQGPQFIFQYYEEEERQRGNFPDRFSGHQFPNYSSELNVNALLLGDSALYLCASSPNYGQTSSYTFGSGTRLTVV.

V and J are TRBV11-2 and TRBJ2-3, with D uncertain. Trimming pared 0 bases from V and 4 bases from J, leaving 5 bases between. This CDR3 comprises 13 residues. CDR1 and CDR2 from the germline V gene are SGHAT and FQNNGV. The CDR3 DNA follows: TGTGCCAGCAGCTTAGATAGGGCAGATACGCAGTATTTT. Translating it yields CASSLDRADTQYF.

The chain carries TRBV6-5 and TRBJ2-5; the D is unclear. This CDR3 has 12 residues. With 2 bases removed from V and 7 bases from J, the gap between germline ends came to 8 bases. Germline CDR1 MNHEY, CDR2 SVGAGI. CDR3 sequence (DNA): TGTGCCAGCAGTTACCGCACCGGGACCCAGTACTTC. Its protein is CASSYRTGTQYF.

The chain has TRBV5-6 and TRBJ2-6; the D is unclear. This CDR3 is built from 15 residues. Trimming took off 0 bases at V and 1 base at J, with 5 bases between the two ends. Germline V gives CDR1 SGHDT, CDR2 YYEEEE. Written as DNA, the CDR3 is TGTGCCAGCAGCTTGGGAGTATCTGGGGCCAACGTCCTGACTTTC. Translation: CASSLGVSGANVLTF.

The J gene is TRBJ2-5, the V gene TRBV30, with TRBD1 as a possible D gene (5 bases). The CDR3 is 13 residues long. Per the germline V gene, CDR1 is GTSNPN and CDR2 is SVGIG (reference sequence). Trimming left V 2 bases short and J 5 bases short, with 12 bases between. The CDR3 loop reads CAWSTGYRETQYF. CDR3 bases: TGTGCCTGGAGTACAGGATACCGGGAGACCCAGTACTTC.

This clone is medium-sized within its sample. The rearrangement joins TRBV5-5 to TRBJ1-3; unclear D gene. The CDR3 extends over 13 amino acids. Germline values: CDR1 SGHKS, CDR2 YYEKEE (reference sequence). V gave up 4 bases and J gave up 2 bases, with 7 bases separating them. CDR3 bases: TGTGCCAGCAGCCTGTACGCTGGAAACACCATATATTTT. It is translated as CASSLYAGNTIYF.

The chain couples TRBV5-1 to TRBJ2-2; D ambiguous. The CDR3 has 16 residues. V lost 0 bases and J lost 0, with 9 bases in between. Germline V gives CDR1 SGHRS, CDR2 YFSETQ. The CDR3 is CASSLASTANTGELFF. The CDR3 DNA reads TGCGCCAGCAGCTTGGCCTCAACAGCGAACACCGGGGAGCTGTTTTTT.

CDR3 protein: CASSAGRGLSQPQHF. CDR3 in DNA: TGTGCCAGCAGCGCGGGGCGGGGCCTAAGCCAGCCCCAGCATTTT. The chain joins TRBV5-6 to TRBJ1-5; tentatively, D is TRBD1 (5 bases). V lost 4 bases to trimming and J lost 7 bases, with 18 bases between them. CDR1 is SGHDT and CDR2 is YYEEEE in the germline V gene. The CDR3 is 15 amino acids.

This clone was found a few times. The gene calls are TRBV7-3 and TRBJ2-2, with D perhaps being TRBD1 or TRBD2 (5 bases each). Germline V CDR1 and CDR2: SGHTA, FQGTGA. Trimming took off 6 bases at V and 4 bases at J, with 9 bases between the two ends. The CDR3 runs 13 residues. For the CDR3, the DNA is TGTGCCAGCAGGGGTGGGGGCACCGGGGAGCTGTTTTTT. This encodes CASRGGGTGELFF.

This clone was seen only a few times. CDR3 DNA sequence: TGCGCCAGCAGCCCGAAAGGACAGGGAGAGGCAGATACGCAGTATTTT. Protein sequence: CASSPKGQGEADTQYF. The J gene is TRBJ2-3, the V gene TRBV5-1; 8 nucleotides match TRBD1. The CDR3 length is 16 residues. Trimming took 4 bases from V and 4 from J; bases not matched to a gene: 11. Germline V gene data show CDR1 as SGHRS and CDR2 as YFSETQ.